These 12 T cell receptor beta chains share one sample of origin, sequenced in a study of blood T cell repertoires in COVID-19 (dated by TCRdb to the early 2020s). Libraries came from the immunoSEQ multiplex PCR assay. This immuneACCESS table, as held by TCRdb, lists in-frame sequences with V and J called but not all clones. Of the missing ones, under half trace to an unresolved V gene in checked studies; the others have no known cause. The sample includes around 250,000 clones, with about 82% observed a single time. Of the sample, about 12% is held by the ten largest clones. The sequenced sample was peripheral blood. Source of these receptors: a man older than 75 with acute or convalescent COVID-19.

CDR3 region: CASSSIGQGLGNTIYF. The CDR3 DNA reads TGTGCCAGCAGTTCTATAGGACAGGGGCTTGGAAACACCATATATTTT. The rearrangement links TRBV28 to TRBJ1-3, with TRBD1 matching 9 bases. The V gene end was trimmed by 4 bases and the J gene end by 3 bases; junction bases not matched to a gene: 7. CDR3 length: 16 amino acids. Germline V CDR1 and CDR2: MDHEN, SYDVKM.

The chain carries TRBV5-1 and TRBJ1-4, with TRBD1 matching 8 bases. The CDR3 has 16 amino acids. Germline values: CDR1 SGHRS, CDR2 YFSETQ. Germline trimming cut 0 bases from V and 8 bases from J; bases unmatched to any gene: 9. This CDR3 reads CASSLGRTGFEEKLFF. The CDR3 DNA reads TGCGCCAGCAGCTTGGGAAGGACAGGGTTTGAGGAAAAACTGTTTTTT. The full variable domain, rest sourced from reference TRBV5-1 and TRBJ1-4, is KAGVTQTPRYLIKTRGQQVTLSCSPISGHRSVSWYQQTPGQGLQFLFEYFSETQRNKGNFPGRFSGRQFSNSRSEMNVSTLELGDSALYLCASSLGRTGFEEKLFFGSGTQLSVL.

The chain links TRBV3-1 (or the pseudogene TRBV3-2) to TRBJ2-7; a possible D gene is TRBD2 (5 bases). This CDR3 spans 16 amino acids. The germline gives CDR1 LGHDT, CDR2 YNNKEL (reference sequence). The V gene lost 0 bases and the J gene lost 7 bases, with 19 bases spanning the gap. The CDR3 protein is CASSQERPGLPGEQYF. CDR3 DNA sequence: TGTGCCAGCAGCCAAGAGCGGCCAGGCCTACCGGGGGAGCAGTACTTC.

V and J are TRBV5-1 and TRBJ1-3; maybe TRBD1 (5 bases). Trimming removed 3 bases at V and 7 bases at J, with 14 bases between. The CDR3 sequence is 14 residues long. Germline values: CDR1 SGHRS, CDR2 YFSETQ. Written as DNA, the CDR3 is TGCGCCAGCAGCTCGGACCTGAAGGGGAACACCATATATTTT. It encodes CASSSDLKGNTIYF.

For the CDR3, the DNA is TGCGCCAGCAGGCGTATGGTCACCGGGAACACTGAAGCTTTCTTT. This sequence encodes CASRRMVTGNTEAFF. The rearrangement links TRBV5-1 to TRBJ1-1; unclear D gene. This CDR3 comprises 15 residues. V shed 5 bases and J shed 1 base, with 15 bases lying between them. CDR1 SGHRS and CDR2 YFSETQ come from the germline V gene. Drawing the rest from reference TRBV5-1 and TRBJ1-1, the complete variable domain is KAGVTQTPRYLIKTRGQQVTLSCSPISGHRSVSWYQQTPGQGLQFLFEYFSETQRNKGNFPGRFSGRQFSNSRSEMNVSTLELGDSALYLCASRRMVTGNTEAFFGQGTRLTVV.

The gene calls are TRBV28 and TRBJ1-5; TRBD1 matches at 8 bases. Germline V gives CDR1 MDHEN, CDR2 SYDVKM. J lost 6 bases, V lost 3 bases, and 10 bases had no gene match. The CDR3 contains 16 residues. The CDR3 bases are TGTGCCAGCAGTTTGTTAGCAGGGGGCCTGAGTCAGCCCCAGCATTTT. Its translation is CASSLLAGGLSQPQHF.

Comments on this clone: One junction end disagrees with the germline gene, perhaps due to a read error. J is TRBJ2-5 and V is TRBV28; weak D call: TRBD1 (5 bases). Germline V gene lookup returns CDR1 MDHEN and CDR2 SYDVKM. This CDR3 comprises 11 residues. The CDR3 spells CASSFETALNF. CDR3 DNA sequence: TGTGCCAGCAGTTTCGAGACAGCGCTTAACTTC. Looking up the rest from reference TRBV28 and TRBJ2-5 gives the full variable domain: DVKVTQSSRYLVKRTGEKVFLECVQDMDHENMFWYRQDPGLGLRLIYFSYDVKMKEKGDIPEGYSVSREKKERFSLILESASTNQTSMYLCASSFETALNFGPGTRLLVL.

V usage is TRBV11-1 and J usage is TRBJ2-1; 15 bases agree with TRBD2. This CDR3 region has 16 residues. The V and J ends lost 5 bases and 8 bases, in that order; junction bases with no gene match: 7. Germline CDR1 and CDR2: SGHAT and FQDESV (reference sequence). The CDR3 DNA follows: TGTGCCAGCAGCCAAGGACTAGCGGGAGGGGGGGATGAGCAGTTCTTC. Its protein is CASSQGLAGGGDEQFF.

The rearrangement links TRBV19 to TRBJ1-1; D may be TRBD1 (5 bases). This CDR3 spans 15 amino acids. Germline values: CDR1 LNHDA, CDR2 SQIVND (reference sequence). Trimming stripped 5 bases from V and 1 base from J, with 14 bases between. CDR3 DNA sequence: TGTGCCAGTAGTGCCGACAGTTCAAGGAACACTGAAGCTTTCTTT. It translates to CASSADSSRNTEAFF.

The rearrangement links TRBV24-1 to TRBJ2-1, with 10 bases matching TRBD2. The germline CDR1 and CDR2 sequences are KGHDR and SFDVKD. V trimming: 4 bases; J trimming: 7 bases; junction bases outside the gene matches: 9. CDR3 length: 16 residues. The DNA for the CDR3 is TGTGCCACCAGTGACCCAAGCGGGGGGGCCAAGAATGAGCAGTTCTTC. Protein: CATSDPSGGAKNEQFF.

V is TRBV28 and J is TRBJ1-6; 11 positions match TRBD1. The CDR3 contains 15 residues. Germline-derived CDR1 and CDR2 are MDHEN and SYDVKM. The V gene end was trimmed by 4 bases and the J gene end by 6 bases; junction bases not matched to a gene: 2. This CDR3 is CASSSGQGANSPLHF. The CDR3 DNA follows: TGTGCCAGCAGTTCAGGACAGGGGGCTAATTCACCCCTCCACTTT.

The chain couples TRBV4-2 to TRBJ2-3; TRBD2 aligns across 7 bases. The germline gives CDR1 LGHNA, CDR2 YNFKEQ. The CDR3 covers 17 residues. Losses at the gene ends were 1 base for V and 5 bases for J; bases not matched to a gene: 12. This CDR3 is CASSQGSSGTRGDTQYF. As DNA, the CDR3 is TGTGCCAGCAGCCAAGGGTCTAGCGGAACCAGAGGAGATACGCAGTATTTT.